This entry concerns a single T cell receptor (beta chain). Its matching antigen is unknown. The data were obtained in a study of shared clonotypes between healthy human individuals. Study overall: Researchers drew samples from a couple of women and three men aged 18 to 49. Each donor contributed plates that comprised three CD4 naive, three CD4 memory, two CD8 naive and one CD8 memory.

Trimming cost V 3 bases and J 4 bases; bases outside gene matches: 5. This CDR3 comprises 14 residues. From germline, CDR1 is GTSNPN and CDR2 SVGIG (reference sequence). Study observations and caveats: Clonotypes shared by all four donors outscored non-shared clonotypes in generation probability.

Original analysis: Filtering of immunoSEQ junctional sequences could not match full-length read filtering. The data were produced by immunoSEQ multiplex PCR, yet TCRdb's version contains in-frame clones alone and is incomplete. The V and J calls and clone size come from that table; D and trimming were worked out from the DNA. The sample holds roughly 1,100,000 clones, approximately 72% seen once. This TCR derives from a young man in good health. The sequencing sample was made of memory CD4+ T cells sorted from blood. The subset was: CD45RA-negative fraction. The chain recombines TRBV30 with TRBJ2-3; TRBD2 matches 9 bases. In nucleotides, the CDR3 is TGTGCCTGGAGACTAGCGGGTTACGCAGATACGCAGTATTTT. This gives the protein CAWRLAGYADTQYF. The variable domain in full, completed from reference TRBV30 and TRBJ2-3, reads SQTIHQWPATLVQPVGSPLSLECTVEGTSNPNLYWYRQAAGRGLQLLFYSVGIGQISSEVPQNLSASRPQDRQFILSSKKLLLSDSGFYLCAWRLAGYADTQYFGPGTRLTVL.